There are a few counts of the clone carrying this TCR beta chain. Investigators reverse transcribed all isolated RNA, so they sequenced expressed TCRB transcripts. It was found that naive, central memory and regulatory T cell samples averaged around 3.8 million reads. Clones were read by immunoSEQ multiplex PCR, and TCRdb kept only the in-frame ones, dropping some. This sample has some 270,000 clones, with about 7.8% found just once. Germline loops: CDR1 MDHEN, CDR2 SYDVKM. The CDR3 contains 13 residues. Trimming removed 4 bases from V and 12 bases from J, with 16 bases in between. This sample was included in a study of beta chain features in type 1 diabetes. Each of the CD4+ naive, central memory, regulatory and stem cell-like memory populations was sorted via CD45RO/CCR7/CD25/CD127/CD95/CD27. Sorted cells reached over 95% purity in every population.

This chain joins TRBV28 and TRBJ1-5; D remains ambiguous. The source material was central memory CD4+ T cells from blood. The receptor comes from a woman aged 18-29 years in good health. The CDR3 bases are TGTGCCAGCAGTTCTTCCTCCTACCACAACCAGCATTTT. Its protein product is CASSSSSYHNQHF.